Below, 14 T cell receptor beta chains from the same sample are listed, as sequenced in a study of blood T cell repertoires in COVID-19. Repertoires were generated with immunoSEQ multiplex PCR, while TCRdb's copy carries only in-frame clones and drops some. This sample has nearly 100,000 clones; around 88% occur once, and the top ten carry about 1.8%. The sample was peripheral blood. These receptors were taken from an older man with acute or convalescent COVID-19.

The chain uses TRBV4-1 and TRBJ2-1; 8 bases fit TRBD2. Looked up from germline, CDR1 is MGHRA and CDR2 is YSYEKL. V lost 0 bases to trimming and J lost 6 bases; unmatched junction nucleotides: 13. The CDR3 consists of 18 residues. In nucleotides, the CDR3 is TGCGCCAGCAGCCAAGATCTCCCCCAGGCGGGAGGTGGCAATGAGCAGTTCTTC. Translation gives CASSQDLPQAGGGNEQFF.

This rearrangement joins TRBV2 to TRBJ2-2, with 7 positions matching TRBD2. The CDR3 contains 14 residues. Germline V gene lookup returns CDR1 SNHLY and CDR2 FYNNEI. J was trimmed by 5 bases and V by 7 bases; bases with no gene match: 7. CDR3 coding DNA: TGTGCCAGCAAACCCGCCGGGGGGACCGGGGAGCTGTTTTTT. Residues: CASKPAGGTGELFF.

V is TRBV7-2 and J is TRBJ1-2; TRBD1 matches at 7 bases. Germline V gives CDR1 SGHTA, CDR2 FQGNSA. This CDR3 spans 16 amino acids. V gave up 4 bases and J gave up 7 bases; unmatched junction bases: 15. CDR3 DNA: TGTGCCAGCAGCTCGACAACAGGGGCTCACGCGACTGGCTACACCTTC. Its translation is CASSSTTGAHATGYTF.

The CDR3 region has the DNA TGTGCCAGCACCGACAGGGTAGCGTACGAGCAGTACTTC. This encodes CASTDRVAYEQYF. The chain has TRBV28 and TRBJ2-7; TRBD1 matches at 7 bases. The germline V gene encodes CDR1 MDHEN and CDR2 SYDVKM. The CDR3 has 13 amino acids. Losses at the gene ends were 7 bases for V and 4 bases for J; bases not matched to a gene: 7.

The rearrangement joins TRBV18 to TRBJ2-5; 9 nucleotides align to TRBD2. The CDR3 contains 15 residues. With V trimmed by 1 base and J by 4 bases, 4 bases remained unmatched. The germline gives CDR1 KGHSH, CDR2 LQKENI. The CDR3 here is CASSPLAGDAETQYF. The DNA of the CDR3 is TGTGCCAGCTCACCACTAGCGGGAGACGCAGAGACCCAGTACTTC. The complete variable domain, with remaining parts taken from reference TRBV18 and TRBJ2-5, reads NAGVMQNPRHLVRRRGQEARLRCSPMKGHSHVYWYRQLPEEGLKFMVYLQKENIIDESGMPKERFSAEFPKEGPSILRIQQVVRGDSAAYFCASSPLAGDAETQYFGPGTRLLVL.

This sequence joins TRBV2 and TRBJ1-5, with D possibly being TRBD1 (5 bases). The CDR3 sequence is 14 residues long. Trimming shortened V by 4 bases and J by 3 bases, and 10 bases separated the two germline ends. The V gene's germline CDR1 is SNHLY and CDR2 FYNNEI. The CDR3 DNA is TGTGCCAGCAGTGGGCAGGGCGTCAATCAGCCCCAGCATTTT. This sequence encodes CASSGQGVNQPQHF.

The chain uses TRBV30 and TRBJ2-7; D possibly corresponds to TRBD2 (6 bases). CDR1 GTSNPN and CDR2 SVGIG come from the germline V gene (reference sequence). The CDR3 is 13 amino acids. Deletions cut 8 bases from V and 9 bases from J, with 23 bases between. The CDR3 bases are TGTGCCGGGGTCGGAGGGAGCGCCTATCGGCAGTACTTC. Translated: CAGVGGSAYRQYF.

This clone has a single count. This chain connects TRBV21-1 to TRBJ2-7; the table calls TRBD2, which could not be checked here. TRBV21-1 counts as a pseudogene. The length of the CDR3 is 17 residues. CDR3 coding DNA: TGTGCCAGCAGCAGGTCGACTAGCGGGGATGTATGCTACGAGCAGTACTTC. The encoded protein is CASSRSTSGDVCYEQYF.

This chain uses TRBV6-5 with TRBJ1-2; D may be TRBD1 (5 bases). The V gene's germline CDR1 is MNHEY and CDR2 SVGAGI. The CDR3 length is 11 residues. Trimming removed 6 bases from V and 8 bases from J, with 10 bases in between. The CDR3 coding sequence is TGTGCCAGCAGCCCGGGGGTCGGCTACACCTTC. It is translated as CASSPGVGYTF.

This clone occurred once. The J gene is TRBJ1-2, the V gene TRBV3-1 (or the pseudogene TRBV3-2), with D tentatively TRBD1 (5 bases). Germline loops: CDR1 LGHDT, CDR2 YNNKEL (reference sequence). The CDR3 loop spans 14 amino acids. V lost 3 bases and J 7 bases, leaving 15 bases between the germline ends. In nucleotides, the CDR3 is TGTGCCAGCAGCCATAAGGACCGCGACAGTGGCTACACCTTC. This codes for CASSHKDRDSGYTF.

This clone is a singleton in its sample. CDR3 protein: CASSIELALPDTQYF. CDR3 in DNA: TGTGCCAGTAGTATCGAACTAGCTCTCCCAGATACGCAGTATTTT. This chain connects TRBV19 to TRBJ2-3; weak D call: TRBD2 (6 bases). Trimming took off 3 bases at V and 4 bases at J, with 14 bases between the two ends. This CDR3 spans 15 amino acids. Germline V lookup: CDR1 LNHDA, CDR2 SQIVND (reference sequence).

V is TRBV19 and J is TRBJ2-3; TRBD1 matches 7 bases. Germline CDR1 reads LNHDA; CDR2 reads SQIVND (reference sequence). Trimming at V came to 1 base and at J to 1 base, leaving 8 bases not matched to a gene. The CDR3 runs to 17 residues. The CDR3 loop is CASSIVPRQGGTDTQYF. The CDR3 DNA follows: TGTGCCAGTAGTATAGTTCCGAGACAGGGTGGCACAGATACGCAGTATTTT.

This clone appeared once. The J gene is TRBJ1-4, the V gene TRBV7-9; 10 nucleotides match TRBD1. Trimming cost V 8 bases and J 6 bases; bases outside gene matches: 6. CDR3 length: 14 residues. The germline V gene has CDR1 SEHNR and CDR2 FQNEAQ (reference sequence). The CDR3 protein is CASSTGQGHEKLFF. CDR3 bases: TGTGCCAGCTCAACGGGACAGGGGCATGAAAAACTGTTTTTT.

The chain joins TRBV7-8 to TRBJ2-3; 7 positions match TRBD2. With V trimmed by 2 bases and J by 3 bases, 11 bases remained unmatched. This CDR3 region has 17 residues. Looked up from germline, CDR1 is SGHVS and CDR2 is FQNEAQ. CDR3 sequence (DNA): TGTGCCAGCAGCTTATGGGGCGGGAGAGTCGGTACAGATACGCAGTATTTT. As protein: CASSLWGGRVGTDTQYF.